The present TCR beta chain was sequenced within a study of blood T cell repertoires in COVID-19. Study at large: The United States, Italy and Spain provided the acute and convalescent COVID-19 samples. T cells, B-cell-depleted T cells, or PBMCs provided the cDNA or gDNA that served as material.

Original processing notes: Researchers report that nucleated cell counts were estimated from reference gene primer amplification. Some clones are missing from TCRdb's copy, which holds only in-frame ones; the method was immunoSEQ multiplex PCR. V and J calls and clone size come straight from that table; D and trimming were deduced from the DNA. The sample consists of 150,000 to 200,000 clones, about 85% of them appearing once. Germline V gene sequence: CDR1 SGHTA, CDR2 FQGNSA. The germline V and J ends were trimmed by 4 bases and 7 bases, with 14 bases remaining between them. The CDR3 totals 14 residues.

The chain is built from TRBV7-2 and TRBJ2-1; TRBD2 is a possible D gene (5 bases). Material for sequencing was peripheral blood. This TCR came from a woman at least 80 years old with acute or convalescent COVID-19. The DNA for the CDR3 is TGTGCCAGCAGCTCACAATCCGGCGGGAATGAGCAGTTCTTC. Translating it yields CASSSQSGGNEQFF. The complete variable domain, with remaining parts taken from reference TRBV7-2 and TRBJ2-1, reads GAGVSQSPSNKVTEKGKDVELRCDPISGHTALYWYRQSLGQGLEFLIYFQGNSAPDKSGLPSDRFSAERTGGSVSTLTIQRTQQEDSAVYLCASSSQSGGNEQFFGPGTRLTVL.